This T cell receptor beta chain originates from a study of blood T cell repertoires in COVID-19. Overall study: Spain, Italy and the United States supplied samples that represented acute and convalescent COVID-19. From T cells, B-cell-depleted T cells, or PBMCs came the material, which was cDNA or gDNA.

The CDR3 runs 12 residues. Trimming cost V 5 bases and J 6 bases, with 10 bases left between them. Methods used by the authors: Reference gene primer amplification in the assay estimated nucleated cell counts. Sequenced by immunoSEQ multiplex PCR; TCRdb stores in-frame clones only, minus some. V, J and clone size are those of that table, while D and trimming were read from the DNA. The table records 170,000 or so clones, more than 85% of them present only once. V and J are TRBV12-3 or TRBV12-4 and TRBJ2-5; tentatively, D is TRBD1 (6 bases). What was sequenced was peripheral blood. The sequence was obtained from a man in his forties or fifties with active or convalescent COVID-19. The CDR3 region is CASSPQGQTQYF. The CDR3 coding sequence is TGTGCCAGCAGTCCACAGGGACAGACCCAGTACTTC.